The sequence of this T cell receptor (beta chain) was determined in a study of OX40 agonist ivuxolimab in advanced cancers. About the study: Given to patients was ivuxolimab, an agonistic anti-OX40 (CD134) antibody. Findings and caveats of the study: No determination was made of the antigen specificity of the expanded peripheral T cells. Clones of CD4+ and CD8+ blood T cells grew by week 6 at doses of 0.1 to 3.0 mg/kg.

The sampling schedule covered blood at baseline, cycle 4 day 1, and cycle 7 day 1. Assay: immunoSEQ multiplex PCR; the TCRdb copy retains only in-frame clones and omits some. The sample includes tens of thousands of clones, 84% seen only once; the top ten take about 7.4%. Germline assignment: CDR1 LNHNV and CDR2 YYDKDF (reference sequence). This CDR3 is 14 amino acids long. Trimming stripped 0 bases from V and 7 bases from J, with 10 bases between. Concerning this clone itself: Its antigen is unknown.

The chain has TRBV15 and TRBJ2-1; possibly TRBD2 for D (5 bases). The clonotype was recovered from an adult with an advanced solid tumor such as melanoma, head and neck, liver or kidney cancer. This sample comprised CD4+ or CD8+ T cells sorted from blood, obtained in a trial of the OX40 agonist ivuxolimab. The CDR3, as DNA: TGTGCCACCAGCAGAGATTGGGAGACAAATGAGCAGTTCTTC. This sequence encodes CATSRDWETNEQFF. The variable domain in full, completed from reference TRBV15 and TRBJ2-1, reads DAMVIQNPRYQVTQFGKPVTLSCSQTLNHNVMYWYQQKSSQAPKLLFHYYDKDFNNEADTPDNFQSRRPNTSFCFLDIRSPGLGDTAMYLCATSRDWETNEQFFGPGTRLTVL.